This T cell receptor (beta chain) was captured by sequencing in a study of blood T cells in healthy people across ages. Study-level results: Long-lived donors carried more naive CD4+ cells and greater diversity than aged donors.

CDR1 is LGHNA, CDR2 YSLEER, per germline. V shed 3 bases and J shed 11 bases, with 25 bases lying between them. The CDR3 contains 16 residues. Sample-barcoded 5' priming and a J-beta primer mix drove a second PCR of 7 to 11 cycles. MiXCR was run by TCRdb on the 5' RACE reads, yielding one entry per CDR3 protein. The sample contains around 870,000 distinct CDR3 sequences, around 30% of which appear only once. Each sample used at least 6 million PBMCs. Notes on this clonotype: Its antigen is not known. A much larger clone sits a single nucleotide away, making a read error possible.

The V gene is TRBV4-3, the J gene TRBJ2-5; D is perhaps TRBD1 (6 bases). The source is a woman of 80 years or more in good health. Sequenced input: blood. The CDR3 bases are TGCGCCAGCAGCCATCTCCTAGGGGGTTTGAACAATGAGCAGTACTTC. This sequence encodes CASSHLLGGLNNEQYF.